This T cell receptor beta chain was captured by sequencing in a study of blood T cell repertoires in COVID-19. TCRdb keeps only in-frame clones here, not all; method: immunoSEQ multiplex PCR. The data show hundreds of thousands of clones, around 89% seen once. Trimming removed 3 bases at V and 3 bases at J, with 14 bases between. This CDR3 has 15 residues. The germline V gene encodes CDR1 MDHEN and CDR2 SYDVKM. This rearrangement joins TRBV28 to TRBJ1-2; possibly TRBD1 for D (6 bases). The TCR sequence derives from a woman aged 25 to 39 with COVID-19, enrolled during active disease. Material for sequencing was peripheral blood. The CDR3 bases are TGTGCCAGCAGTTTCGTAGGGGGATTGGACTATGGCTACACCTTC. Amino acid sequence: CASSFVGGLDYGYTF.